Sequencing of this TCR beta chain was carried out in a study of blood T cells in healthy people across ages. Findings and caveats of the study: Aged donors had fewer naive CD4+ cells and lower diversity than long-lived donors.

The length of the CDR3 is 15 residues. V lost 5 bases, J lost 1 base, and 6 bases stayed unmatched. Germline V gene sequence: CDR1 SGHVS, CDR2 FQNEAQ. Researchers collected roughly 9.8 milliliters of peripheral blood from every single donor. A word on this clonotype: Its antigen is not identified.

It was with a sample-barcoded 5' primer and a J-beta primer mix that a second PCR of roughly 7 to 12 cycles was run. TCRdb processed the 5' RACE reads anew with MiXCR; each CDR3 protein has one entry. The data contain about 640,000 distinct CDR3 sequences, under 65% of them singletons. This clonotype originated in a man aged 55 to 70 in good health. V and J are TRBV7-8 and TRBJ1-1, with 8 bases identical to TRBD1. Material: blood. The DNA of the CDR3 is TGTGCCAGCAGCACCCCGGACAGGGCGAACACTGAAGCTTTCTTT. Residues: CASSTPDRANTEAFF.